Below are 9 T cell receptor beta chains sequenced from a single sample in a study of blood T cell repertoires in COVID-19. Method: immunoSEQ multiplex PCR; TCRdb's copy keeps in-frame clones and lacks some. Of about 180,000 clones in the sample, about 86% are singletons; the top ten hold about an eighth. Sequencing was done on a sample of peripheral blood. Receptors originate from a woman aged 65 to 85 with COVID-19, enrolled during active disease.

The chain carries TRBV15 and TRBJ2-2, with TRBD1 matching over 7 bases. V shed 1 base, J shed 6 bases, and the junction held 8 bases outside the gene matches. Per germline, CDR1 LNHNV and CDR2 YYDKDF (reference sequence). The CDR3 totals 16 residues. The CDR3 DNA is TGTGCCACCAGCAGAGGCCTGACAGGGCAACCCGGGGAGCTGTTTTTT. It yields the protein CATSRGLTGQPGELFF.

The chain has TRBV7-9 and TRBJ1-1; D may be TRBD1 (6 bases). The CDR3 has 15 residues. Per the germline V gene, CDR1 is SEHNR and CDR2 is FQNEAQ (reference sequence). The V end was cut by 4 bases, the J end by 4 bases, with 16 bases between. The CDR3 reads CASSYTRDIRTEAFF. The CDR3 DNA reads TGTGCCAGCAGCTACACCCGGGACATCCGCACTGAAGCTTTCTTT.

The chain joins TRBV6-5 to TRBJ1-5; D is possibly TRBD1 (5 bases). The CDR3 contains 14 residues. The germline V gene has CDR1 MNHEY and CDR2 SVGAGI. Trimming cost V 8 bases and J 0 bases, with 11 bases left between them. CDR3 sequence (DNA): TGTGCCAGCGGAGACAGTTATAGCAATCAGCCCCAGCATTTT. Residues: CASGDSYSNQPQHF.

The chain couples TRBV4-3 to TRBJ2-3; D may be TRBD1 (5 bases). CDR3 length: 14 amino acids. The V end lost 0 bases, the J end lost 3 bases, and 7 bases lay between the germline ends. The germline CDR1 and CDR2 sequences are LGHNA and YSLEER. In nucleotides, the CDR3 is TGCGCCAGCAGCCAAGATAAGGGGACAGATACGCAGTATTTT. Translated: CASSQDKGTDTQYF.

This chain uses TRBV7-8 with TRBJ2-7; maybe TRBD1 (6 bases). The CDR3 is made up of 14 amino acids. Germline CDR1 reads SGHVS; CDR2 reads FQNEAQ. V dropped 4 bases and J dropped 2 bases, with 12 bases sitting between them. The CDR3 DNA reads TGTGCCAGCAGCTCGTGGACAGCTCCCTACGAGCAGTACTTC. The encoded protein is CASSSWTAPYEQYF.

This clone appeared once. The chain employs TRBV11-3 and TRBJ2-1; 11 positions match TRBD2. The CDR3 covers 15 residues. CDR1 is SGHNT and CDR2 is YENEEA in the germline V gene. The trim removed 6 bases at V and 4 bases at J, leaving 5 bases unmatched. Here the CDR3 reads CASSQRLAGYNEQFF. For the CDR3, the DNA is TGTGCCAGCAGTCAAAGACTAGCGGGGTACAATGAGCAGTTCTTC.

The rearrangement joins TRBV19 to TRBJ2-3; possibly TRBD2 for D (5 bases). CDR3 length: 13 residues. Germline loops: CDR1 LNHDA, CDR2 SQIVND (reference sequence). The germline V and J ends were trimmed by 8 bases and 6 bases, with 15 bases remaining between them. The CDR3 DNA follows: TGTGCCAGTGGTGAGGGAACGGTTGATACGCAGTATTTT. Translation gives CASGEGTVDTQYF.

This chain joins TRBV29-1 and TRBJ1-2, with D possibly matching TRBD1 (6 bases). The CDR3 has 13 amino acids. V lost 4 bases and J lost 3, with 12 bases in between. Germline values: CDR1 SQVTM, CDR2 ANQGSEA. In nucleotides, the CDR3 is TGCAGCGTTGGGGGGGGCGTTTACTATGGCTACACCTTC. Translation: CSVGGGVYYGYTF.

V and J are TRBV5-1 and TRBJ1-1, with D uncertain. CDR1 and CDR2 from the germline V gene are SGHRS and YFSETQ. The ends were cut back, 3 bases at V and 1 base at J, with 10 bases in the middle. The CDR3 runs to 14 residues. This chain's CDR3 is CASSSNSGNTEAFF. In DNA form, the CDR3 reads TGCGCCAGCAGCTCTAACTCGGGGAACACTGAAGCTTTCTTT.